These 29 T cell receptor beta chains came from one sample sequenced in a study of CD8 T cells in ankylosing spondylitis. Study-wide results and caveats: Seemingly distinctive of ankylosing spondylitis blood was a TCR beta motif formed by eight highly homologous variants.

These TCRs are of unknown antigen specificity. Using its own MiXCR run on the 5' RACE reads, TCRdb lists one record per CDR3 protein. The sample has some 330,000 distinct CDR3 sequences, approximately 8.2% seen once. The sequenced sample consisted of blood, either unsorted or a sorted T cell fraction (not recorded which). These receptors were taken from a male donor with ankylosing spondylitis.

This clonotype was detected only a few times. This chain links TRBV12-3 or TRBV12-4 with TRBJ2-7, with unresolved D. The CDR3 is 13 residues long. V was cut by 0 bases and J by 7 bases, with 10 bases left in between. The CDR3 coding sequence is TGTGCCAGCAGTTTAGCGCACTCTTCGGAGCAGTACTTC. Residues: CASSLAHSSEQYF.

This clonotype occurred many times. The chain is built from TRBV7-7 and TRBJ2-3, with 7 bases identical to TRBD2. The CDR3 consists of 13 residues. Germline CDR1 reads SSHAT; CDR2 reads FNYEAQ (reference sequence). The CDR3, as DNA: TGTGCTAGCTCAAACCCGGGGGAGGGTACGCAGTATTTT. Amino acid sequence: CASSNPGEGTQYF.

CDR3 bases: TGCAGTGCTAGCCCGGGAGGTCTAGAGACCCAGTACTTC. Its protein is CSASPGGLETQYF. V is TRBV20-1 and J is TRBJ2-5, with 7 nucleotides matching TRBD2. The CDR3 is made up of 13 amino acids. CDR1 and CDR2 from the germline V gene are DFQATT and SNEGSKA (reference sequence). The J segment lost 4 bases and the V segment lost 3 bases, leaving 5 bases of the junction unmatched.

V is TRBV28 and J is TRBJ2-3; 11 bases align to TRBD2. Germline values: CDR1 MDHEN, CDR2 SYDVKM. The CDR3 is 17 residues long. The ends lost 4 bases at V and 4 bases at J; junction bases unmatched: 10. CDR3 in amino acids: CASSSPGLAASPDTQYF. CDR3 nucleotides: TGTGCCAGCAGTTCCCCGGGACTAGCGGCCTCCCCAGATACGCAGTATTTT.

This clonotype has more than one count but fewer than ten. As DNA, the CDR3 is TGTGCCATCAGTGAGTCGACAGCTAGCGGGACCTACGAGCAGTACTTC. Its translation: CAISESTASGTYEQYF. The chain recombines TRBV10-3 with TRBJ2-7; 9 nucleotides agree with TRBD2. The germline V gene encodes CDR1 ENHRY and CDR2 SYGVKD. V dropped 0 bases and J dropped 2; count of bases not matched to a gene: 5. This CDR3 contains 16 residues.

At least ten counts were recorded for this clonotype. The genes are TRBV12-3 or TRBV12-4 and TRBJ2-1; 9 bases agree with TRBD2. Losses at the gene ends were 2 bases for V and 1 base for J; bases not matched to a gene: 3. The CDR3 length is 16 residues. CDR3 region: CASSLHSGSSYNEQFF. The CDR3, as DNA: TGTGCCAGCAGTTTACATAGCGGGAGTTCCTACAATGAGCAGTTCTTC.

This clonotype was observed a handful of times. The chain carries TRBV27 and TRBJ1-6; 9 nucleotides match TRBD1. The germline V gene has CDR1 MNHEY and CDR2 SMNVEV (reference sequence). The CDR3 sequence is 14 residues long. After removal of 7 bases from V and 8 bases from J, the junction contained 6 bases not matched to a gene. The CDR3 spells CASTTGQGDSPLHF. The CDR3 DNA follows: TGTGCCAGCACCACGGGACAGGGAGATTCACCCCTCCACTTT.

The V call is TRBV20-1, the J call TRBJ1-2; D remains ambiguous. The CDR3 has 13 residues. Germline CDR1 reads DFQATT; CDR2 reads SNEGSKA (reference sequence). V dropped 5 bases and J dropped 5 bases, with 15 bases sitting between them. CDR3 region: CSAVDGEGYGYTF. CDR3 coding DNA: TGCAGTGCTGTGGACGGGGAAGGGTATGGCTACACCTTC.

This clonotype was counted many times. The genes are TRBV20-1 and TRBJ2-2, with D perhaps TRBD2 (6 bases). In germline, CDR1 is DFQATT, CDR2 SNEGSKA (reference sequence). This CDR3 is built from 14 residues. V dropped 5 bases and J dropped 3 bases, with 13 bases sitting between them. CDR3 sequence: CSAEREFDTGELFF. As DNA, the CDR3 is TGCAGTGCTGAACGGGAGTTCGACACCGGGGAGCTGTTTTTT.

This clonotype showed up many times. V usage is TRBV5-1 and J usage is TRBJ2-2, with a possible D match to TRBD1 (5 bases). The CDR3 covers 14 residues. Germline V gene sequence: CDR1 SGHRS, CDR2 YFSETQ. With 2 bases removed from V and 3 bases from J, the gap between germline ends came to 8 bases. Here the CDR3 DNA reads TGCGCCAGCAGCTTAGGACATGACACCGGGGAGCTGTTTTTT. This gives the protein CASSLGHDTGELFF.

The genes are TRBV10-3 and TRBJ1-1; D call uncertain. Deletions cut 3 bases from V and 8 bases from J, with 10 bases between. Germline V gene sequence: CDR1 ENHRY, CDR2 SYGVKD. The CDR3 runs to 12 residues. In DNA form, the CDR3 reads TGTGCCATCAGTGACGCAACCCGAGAAGCTTTCTTT. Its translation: CAISDATREAFF.

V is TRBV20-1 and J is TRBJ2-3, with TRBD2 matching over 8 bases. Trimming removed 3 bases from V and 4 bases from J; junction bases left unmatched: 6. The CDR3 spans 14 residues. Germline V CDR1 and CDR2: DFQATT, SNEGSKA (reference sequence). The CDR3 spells CSASPVSGADTQYF. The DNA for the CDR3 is TGCAGTGCTAGTCCCGTTAGCGGGGCAGATACGCAGTATTTT.

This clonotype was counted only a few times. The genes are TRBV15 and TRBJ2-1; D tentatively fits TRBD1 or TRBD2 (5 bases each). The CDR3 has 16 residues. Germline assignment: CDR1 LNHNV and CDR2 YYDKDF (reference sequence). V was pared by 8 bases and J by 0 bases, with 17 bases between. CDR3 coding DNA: TGTGCCACCGAGCCCCTTGGGGGAAGCTCCTACAATGAGCAGTTCTTC. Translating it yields CATEPLGGSSYNEQFF.

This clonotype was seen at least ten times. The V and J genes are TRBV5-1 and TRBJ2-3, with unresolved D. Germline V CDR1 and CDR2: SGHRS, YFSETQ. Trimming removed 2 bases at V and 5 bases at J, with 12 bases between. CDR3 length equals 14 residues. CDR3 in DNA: TGCGCCAGCAGCTTAATTCCGGAGAGAGATACGCAGTATTTT. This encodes CASSLIPERDTQYF.

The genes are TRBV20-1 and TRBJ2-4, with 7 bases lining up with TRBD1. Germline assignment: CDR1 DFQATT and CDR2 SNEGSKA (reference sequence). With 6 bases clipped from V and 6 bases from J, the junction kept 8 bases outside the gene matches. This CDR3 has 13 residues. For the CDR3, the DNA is TGCAGTGCGGATTGGGACAGCAGAAACATTCAGTACTTC. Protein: CSADWDSRNIQYF.

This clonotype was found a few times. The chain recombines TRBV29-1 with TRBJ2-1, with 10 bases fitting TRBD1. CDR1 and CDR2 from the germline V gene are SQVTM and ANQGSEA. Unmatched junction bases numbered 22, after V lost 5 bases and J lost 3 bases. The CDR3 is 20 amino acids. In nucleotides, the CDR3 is TGCAGCGTTTTTGGGTCGGGGGACAGGGGACAGCGGGCAATCTACAATGAGCAGTTCTTC. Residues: CSVFGSGDRGQRAIYNEQFF.

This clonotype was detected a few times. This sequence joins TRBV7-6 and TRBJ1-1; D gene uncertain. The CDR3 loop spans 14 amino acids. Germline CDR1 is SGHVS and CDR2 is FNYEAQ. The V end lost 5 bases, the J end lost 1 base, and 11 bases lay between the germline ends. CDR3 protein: CASSLGEGNTEAFF. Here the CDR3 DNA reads TGTGCCAGCAGCCTCGGGGAGGGGAACACTGAAGCTTTCTTT. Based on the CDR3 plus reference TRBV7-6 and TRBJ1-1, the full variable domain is GAGVSQSPRYKVTKRGQDVALRCDPISGHVSLYWYRQALGQGPEFLTYFNYEAQQDKSGLPNDRFSAERPEGSISTLTIQRTEQRDSAMYRCASSLGEGNTEAFFGQGTRLTVV.

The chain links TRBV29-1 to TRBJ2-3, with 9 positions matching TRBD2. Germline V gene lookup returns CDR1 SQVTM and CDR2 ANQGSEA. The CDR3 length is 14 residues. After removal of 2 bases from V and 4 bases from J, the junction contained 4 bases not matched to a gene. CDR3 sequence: CSVELAGRPDTQYF. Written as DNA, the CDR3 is TGCAGCGTTGAACTAGCGGGAAGGCCAGATACGCAGTATTTT.

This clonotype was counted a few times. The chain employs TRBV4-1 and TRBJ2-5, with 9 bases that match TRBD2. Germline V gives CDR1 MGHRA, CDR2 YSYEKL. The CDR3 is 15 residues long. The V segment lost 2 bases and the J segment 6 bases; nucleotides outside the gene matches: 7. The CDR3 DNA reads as TGCGCCAGCAGCCAACAAACTAGCGGGCATAAGACCCAGTACTTC. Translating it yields CASSQQTSGHKTQYF.

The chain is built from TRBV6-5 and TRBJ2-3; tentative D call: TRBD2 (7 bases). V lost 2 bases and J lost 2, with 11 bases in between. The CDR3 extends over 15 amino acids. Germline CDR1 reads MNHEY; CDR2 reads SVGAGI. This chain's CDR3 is CASSYTGGLTDTQYF. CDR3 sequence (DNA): TGTGCCAGCAGTTACACCGGGGGGCTCACAGATACGCAGTATTTT.

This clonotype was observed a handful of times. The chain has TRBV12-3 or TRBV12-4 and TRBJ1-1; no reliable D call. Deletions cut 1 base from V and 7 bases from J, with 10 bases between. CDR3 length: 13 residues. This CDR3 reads CASSLGQLGEAFF. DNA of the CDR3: TGTGCCAGCAGTTTAGGGCAGCTAGGTGAAGCTTTCTTT.

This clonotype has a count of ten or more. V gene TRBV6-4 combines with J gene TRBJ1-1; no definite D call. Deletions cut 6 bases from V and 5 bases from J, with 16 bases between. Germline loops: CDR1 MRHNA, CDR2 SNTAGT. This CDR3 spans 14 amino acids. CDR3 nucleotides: TGTGCCAGCAGAGGAGGCAACTTAGGGACTGAAGCTTTCTTT. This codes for CASRGGNLGTEAFF.

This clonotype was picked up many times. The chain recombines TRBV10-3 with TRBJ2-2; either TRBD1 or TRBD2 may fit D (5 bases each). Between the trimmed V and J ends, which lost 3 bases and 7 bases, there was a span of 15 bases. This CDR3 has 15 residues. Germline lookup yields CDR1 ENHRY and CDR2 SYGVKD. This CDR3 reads CAISDTQPRGGELFF. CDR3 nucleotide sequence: TGTGCCATCAGTGATACTCAGCCGAGGGGCGGGGAGCTGTTTTTT.

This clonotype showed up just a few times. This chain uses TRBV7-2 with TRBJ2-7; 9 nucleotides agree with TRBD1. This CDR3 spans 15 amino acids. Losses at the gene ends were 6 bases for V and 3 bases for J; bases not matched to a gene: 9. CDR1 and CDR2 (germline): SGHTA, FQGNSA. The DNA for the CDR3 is TGTGCCAGCAGAGACGCGGGACAGGGCAACTACGAGCAGTACTTC. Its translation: CASRDAGQGNYEQYF.

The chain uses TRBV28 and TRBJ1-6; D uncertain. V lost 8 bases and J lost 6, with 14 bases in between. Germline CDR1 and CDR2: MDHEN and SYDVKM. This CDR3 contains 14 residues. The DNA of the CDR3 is TGTGCCAGCGTAGGCGGGCTTGGTAATTCACCCCTCCACTTT. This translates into CASVGGLGNSPLHF.

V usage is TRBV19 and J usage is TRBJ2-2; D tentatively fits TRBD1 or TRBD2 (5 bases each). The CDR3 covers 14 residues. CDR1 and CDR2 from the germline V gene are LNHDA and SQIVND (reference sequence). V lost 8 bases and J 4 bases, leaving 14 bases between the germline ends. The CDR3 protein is CASQGRTRTGELFF. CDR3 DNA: TGTGCCAGTCAGGGCAGGACTCGCACCGGGGAGCTGTTTTTT.

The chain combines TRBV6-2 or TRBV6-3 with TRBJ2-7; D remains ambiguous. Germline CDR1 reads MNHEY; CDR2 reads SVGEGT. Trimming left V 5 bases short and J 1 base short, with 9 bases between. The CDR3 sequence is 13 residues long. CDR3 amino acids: CASSHTESYEQYF. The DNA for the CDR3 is TGTGCCAGCAGTCACACTGAATCCTACGAGCAGTACTTC.

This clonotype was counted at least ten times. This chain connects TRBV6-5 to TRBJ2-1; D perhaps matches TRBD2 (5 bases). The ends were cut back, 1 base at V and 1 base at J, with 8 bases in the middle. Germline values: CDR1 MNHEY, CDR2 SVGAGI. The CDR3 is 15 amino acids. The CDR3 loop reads CASSYLTGSYNEQFF. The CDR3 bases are TGTGCCAGCAGTTACTTGACGGGGTCCTACAATGAGCAGTTCTTC.

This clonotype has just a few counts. The chain's CDR3 is CASEVGVSSYEQYF. The CDR3, as DNA: TGTGCCAGCGAGGTTGGAGTATCTTCCTACGAGCAGTACTTC. V usage is TRBV28 and J usage is TRBJ2-7; no clear D gene. Looked up from germline, CDR1 is MDHEN and CDR2 is SYDVKM. V lost 8 bases and J 1 base, leaving 15 bases between the germline ends. The CDR3 contains 14 residues.